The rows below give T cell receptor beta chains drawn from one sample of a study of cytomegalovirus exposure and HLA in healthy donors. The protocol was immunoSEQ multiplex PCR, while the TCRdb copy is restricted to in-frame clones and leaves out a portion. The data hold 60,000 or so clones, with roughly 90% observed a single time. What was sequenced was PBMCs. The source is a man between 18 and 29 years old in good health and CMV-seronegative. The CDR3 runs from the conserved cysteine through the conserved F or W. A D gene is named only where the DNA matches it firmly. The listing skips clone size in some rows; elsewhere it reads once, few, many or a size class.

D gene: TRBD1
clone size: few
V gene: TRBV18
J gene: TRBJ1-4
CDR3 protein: CASSRGQGLDEKLFF
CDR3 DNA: TGTGCCAGCTCAAGAGGACAGGGCTTGGATGAAAAACTGTTTTTT

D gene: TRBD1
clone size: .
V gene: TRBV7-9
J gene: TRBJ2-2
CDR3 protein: CASSNPGQSTGELFF
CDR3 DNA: TGTGCCAGCAGCAACCCGGGACAGAGCACCGGGGAGCTGTTTTTT

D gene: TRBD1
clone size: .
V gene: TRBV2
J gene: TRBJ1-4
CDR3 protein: CASRRDSQNEKLFF
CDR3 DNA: TGTGCCAGCAGAAGGGACAGTCAAAATGAAAAACTGTTTTTT

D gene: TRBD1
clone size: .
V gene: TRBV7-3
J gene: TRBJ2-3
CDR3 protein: CASSQRSGQDTDTQYF
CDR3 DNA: TGTGCCAGCAGCCAACGGTCGGGACAGGACACAGATACGCAGTATTTT

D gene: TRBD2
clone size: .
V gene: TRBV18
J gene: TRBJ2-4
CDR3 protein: CASSLYSTSGSRTAKNIQYF
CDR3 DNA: TGTGCCAGCTCCCTTTACTCGACTAGCGGGAGTAGGACGGCCAAAAACATTCAGTACTTC

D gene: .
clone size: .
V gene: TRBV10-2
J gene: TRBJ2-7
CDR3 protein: CASSDPSENSYEQYF
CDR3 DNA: TGCGCCAGCAGTGACCCTAGTGAAAACTCCTACGAGCAGTACTTC

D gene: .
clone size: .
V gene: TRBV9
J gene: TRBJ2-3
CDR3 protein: CASSGGGSRYTQYF
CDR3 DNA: TGTGCCAGCAGCGGGGGGGGCAGCAGATATACGCAGTATTTT

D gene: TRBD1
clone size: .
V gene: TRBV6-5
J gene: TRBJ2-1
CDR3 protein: CASSYTVQGATEQFF
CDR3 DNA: TGTGCCAGCAGTTACACCGTTCAGGGGGCGACGGAGCAGTTCTTC

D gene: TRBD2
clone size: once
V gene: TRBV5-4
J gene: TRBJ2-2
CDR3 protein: CASGSGASVTGELFF
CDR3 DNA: TGTGCCAGCGGAAGCGGGGCCTCAGTCACCGGGGAGCTGTTTTTT

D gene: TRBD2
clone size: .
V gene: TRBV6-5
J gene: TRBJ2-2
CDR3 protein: CASSYSGRATGELFF
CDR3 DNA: TGTGCCAGCAGTTACAGCGGGAGAGCCACCGGGGAGCTGTTTTTT

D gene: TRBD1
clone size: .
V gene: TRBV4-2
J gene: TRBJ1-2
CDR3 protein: CASSQDRIRGSYGYTF
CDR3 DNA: TGTGCCAGCAGCCAAGATCGTATCAGGGGGAGCTATGGCTACACCTTC

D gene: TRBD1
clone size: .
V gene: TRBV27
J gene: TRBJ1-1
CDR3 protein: CASTTWTGSTEAFF
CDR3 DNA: TGTGCCAGCACCACGTGGACAGGGTCAACTGAAGCTTTCTTT

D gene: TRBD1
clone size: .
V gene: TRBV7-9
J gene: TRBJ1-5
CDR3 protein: CASSAAGGAWQPQHF
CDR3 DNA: TGTGCCAGCAGCGCGGCAGGGGGCGCGTGGCAGCCCCAGCATTTT

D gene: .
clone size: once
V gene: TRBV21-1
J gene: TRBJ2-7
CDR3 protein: CATGARGSYEQYF
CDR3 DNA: TGTGCCACAGGGGCCAGGGGATCCTACGAGCAGTACTTC

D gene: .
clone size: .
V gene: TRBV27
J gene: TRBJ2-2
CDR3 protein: CASSTHLAGTGELFF
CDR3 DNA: TGTGCCAGCAGTACACACCTCGCGGGGACCGGGGAGCTGTTTTTT

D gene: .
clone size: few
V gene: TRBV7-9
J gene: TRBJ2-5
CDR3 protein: CASSTHYGVQETQYF
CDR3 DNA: TGTGCCAGCAGCACGCACTACGGGGTACAAGAGACCCAGTACTTC